This T cell receptor beta chain was captured by sequencing in a study of response to subunit inactivated influenza vaccine. This clonotype was detected only a few times. Its antigen is unidentified. TCRdb reprocessed the RT-PCR reads via MiXCR and lists one record per CDR3 protein. Here the sample spans about 480,000 distinct CDR3 sequences, over 25% being singletons. Germline V CDR1 and CDR2: SGHVS, FQNEAQ. This CDR3 region has 15 residues. With 0 bases removed from V and 0 bases from J, the gap between germline ends came to 8 bases. Findings and caveats of the study: That few new T cells are recruited by each seasonal influenza vaccination was the authors' suggestion.

The rearrangement links TRBV7-8 to TRBJ1-1; D unresolved. This TCR came from a man aged 45 to 65 who received an inactivated influenza vaccine. This sample comprised CD4+ T cells sorted from PBMCs, obtained 5 days after vaccination. The CDR3 protein is CASSLASTLNTEAFF. CDR3 in DNA: TGTGCCAGCAGCTTAGCGAGTACGTTGAACACTGAAGCTTTCTTT.